This T cell receptor (beta chain) was recovered during a study of beta chain features in type 1 diabetes. The overall study: There was similarity between patients and healthy donors in age, gender and cell yields. Study results and caveats: Shortening that was moderate but significant affected the TCRB CDR3s of Type 1 diabetes patients in all four CD4+ subsets. A potential influence of HLA type upon TCRB rearrangement remained unresolved herein.

The whole isolated RNA underwent reverse transcription, so sequencing captured expressed TCRB transcripts. Method: immunoSEQ multiplex PCR; TCRdb's copy keeps in-frame clones and lacks some. Of some 350,000 clones listed, approximately 13% are singletons. This clone appeared a few times. The antigen is not known. Per germline, CDR1 SGHRS and CDR2 YFSETQ. The CDR3 covers 17 residues. Trimming cost V 6 bases and J 9 bases; bases outside gene matches: 17. Every donor provided one heparinised blood draw, which averaged approximately 120 mL. Source material: naive CD4+ T cells from blood. This TCR derives from a woman younger than 30 with type 1 diabetes. This rearrangement joins TRBV5-1 to TRBJ2-1; 11 nucleotides line up with TRBD2. Here the CDR3 DNA reads TGCGCCAGCACAACGACCGCACTAGCGGGAGTGCCTTTTGAGCAGTTCTTC. Translation: CASTTTALAGVPFEQFF.